This TCR beta chain was documented in a study of blood T cell repertoires in COVID-19. Across the whole study: The samples span acute and convalescent COVID-19 from the United States, Italy and Spain.

CDR3 length: 15 amino acids. The V gene's germline CDR1 is MNHEY and CDR2 SVGEGT. The germline V and J ends were trimmed by 4 bases and 5 bases, with 15 bases remaining between them. Sequencing used immunoSEQ multiplex PCR; TCRdb keeps in-frame clones, though not all of them. The sample contains tens of thousands of clones, 84% of which appear only once. The sample taken for sequencing was peripheral blood. The source of this sequence is a man aged 45-60 years with acute or convalescent COVID-19. The rearrangement joins TRBV6-2 or TRBV6-3 to TRBJ2-1, with D possibly TRBD1 on 5 matching bases. CDR3 coding DNA: TGTGCCAGCAGTTTCCGTAGGGGCGAGAACAATGAGCAGTTCTTC. It yields the protein CASSFRRGENNEQFF.